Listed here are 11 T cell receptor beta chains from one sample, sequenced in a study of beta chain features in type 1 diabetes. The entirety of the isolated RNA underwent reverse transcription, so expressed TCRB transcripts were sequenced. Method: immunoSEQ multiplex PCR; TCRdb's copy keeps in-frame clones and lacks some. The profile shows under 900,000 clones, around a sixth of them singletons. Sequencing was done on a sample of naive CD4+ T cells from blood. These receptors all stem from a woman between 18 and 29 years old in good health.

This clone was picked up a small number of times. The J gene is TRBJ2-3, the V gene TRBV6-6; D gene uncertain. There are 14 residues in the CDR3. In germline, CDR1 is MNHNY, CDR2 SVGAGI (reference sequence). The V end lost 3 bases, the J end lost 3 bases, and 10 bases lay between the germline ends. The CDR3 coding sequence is TGTGCCAGCAGTTATGCCACTACTACAGATACGCAGTATTTT. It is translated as CASSYATTTDTQYF.

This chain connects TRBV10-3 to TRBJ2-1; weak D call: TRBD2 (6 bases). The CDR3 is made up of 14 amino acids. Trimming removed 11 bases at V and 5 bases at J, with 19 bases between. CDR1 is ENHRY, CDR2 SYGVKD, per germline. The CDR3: CAVSAGTFNNEQFF. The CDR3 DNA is TGTGCCGTCTCAGCCGGGACTTTTAACAATGAGCAGTTCTTC.

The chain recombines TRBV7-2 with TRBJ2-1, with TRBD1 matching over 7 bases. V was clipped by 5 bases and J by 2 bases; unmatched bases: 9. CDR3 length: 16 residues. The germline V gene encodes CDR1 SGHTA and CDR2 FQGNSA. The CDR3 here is CASSLTGTVTYNEQFF. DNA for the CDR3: TGTGCCAGCAGCCTCACCGGGACAGTTACCTACAATGAGCAGTTCTTC.

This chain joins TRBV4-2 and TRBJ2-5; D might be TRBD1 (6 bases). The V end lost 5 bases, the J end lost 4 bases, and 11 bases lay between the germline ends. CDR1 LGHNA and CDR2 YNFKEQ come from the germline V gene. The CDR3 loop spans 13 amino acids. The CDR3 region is CASSMARGETQYF. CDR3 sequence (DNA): TGTGCCAGCAGCATGGCCAGGGGAGAGACCCAGTACTTC.

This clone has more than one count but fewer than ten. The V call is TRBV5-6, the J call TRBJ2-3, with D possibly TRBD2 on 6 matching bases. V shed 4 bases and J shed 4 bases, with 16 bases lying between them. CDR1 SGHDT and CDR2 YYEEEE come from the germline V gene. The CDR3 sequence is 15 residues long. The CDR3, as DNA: TGTGCCAGCAGCCAGGGAGGCCGAGCGTCAGATACGCAGTATTTT. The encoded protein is CASSQGGRASDTQYF. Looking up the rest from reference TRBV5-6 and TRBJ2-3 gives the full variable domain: DAGVTQSPTHLIKTRGQQVTLRCSPKSGHDTVSWYQQALGQGPQFIFQYYEEEERQRGNFPDRFSGHQFPNYSSELNVNALLLGDSALYLCASSQGGRASDTQYFGPGTRLTVL.

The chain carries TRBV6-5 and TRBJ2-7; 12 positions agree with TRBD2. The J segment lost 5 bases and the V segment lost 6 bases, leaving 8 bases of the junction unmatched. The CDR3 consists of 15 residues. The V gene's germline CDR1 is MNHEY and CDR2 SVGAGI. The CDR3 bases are TGTGCCAGCAGCGCGACTAGCGGGAGTCATAACGAGCAGTACTTC. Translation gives CASSATSGSHNEQYF.

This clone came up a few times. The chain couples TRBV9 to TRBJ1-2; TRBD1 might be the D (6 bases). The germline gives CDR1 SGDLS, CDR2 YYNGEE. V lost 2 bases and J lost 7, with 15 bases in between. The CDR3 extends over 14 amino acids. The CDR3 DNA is TGTGCCAGCAGCGTCGCGGGGGGCGCATCTGGCTACACCTTC. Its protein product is CASSVAGGASGYTF.

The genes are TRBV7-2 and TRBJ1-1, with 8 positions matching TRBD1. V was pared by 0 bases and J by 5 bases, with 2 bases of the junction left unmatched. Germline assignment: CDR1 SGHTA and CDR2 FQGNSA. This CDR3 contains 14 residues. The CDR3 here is CASSLAQGVTEAFF. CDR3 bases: TGTGCCAGCAGCTTAGCACAGGGGGTTACTGAAGCTTTCTTT.

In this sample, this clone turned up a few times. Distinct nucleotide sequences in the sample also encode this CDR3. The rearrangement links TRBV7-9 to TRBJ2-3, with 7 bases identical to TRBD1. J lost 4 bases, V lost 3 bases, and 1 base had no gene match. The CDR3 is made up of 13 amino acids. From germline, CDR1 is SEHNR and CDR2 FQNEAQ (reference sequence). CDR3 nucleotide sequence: TGTGCCAGCAGCTTGGGGACAGCAGATACGCAGTATTTT. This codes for CASSLGTADTQYF.

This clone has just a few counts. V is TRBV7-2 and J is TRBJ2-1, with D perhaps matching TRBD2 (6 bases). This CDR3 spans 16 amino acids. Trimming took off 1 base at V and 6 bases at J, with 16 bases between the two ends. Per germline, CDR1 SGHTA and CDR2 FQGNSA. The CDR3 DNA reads TGTGCCAGCAGCTTAGTTCTTGGGAGGTTCGTCAATGAGCAGTTCTTC. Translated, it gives CASSLVLGRFVNEQFF.

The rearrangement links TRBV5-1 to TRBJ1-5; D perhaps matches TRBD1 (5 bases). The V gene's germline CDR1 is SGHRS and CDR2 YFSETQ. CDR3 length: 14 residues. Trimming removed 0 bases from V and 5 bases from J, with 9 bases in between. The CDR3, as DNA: TGCGCCAGCAGCTTGGGTCCGGGGGATCAGCCCCAGCATTTT. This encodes CASSLGPGDQPQHF. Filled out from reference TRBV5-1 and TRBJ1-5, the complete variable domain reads KAGVTQTPRYLIKTRGQQVTLSCSPISGHRSVSWYQQTPGQGLQFLFEYFSETQRNKGNFPGRFSGRQFSNSRSEMNVSTLELGDSALYLCASSLGPGDQPQHFGDGTRLSIL.